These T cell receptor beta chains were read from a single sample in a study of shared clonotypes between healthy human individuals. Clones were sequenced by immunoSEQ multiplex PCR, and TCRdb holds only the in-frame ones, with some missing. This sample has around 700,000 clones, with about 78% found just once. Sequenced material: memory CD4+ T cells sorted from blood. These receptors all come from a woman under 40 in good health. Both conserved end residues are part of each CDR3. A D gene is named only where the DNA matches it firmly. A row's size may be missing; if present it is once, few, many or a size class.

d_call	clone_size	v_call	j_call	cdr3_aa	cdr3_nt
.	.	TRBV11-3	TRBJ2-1	CASSSSWTTTREQFF	TGTGCCAGCAGCTCAAGCTGGACTACAACTCGGGAGCAGTTCTTC
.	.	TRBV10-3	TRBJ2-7	CAISESLLPGADGYEQYF	TGTGCCATCAGTGAGTCACTACTCCCAGGAGCGGACGGCTACGAGCAGTACTTC
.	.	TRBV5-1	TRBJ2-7	CASSFNPGGEQYF	TGCGCCAGCAGCTTTAATCCTGGTGGAGAGCAGTACTTC
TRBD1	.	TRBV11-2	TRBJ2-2	CASAQQGYTGELFF	TGTGCCTCTGCCCAACAGGGGTACACCGGGGAGCTGTTTTTT
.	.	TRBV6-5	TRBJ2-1	CASSPATGSGGEQFF	TGTGCCTCCTCGCCAGCCACGGGGTCCGGAGGTGAGCAGTTCTTC
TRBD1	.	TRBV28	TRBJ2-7	CASSRTGGREQYF	TGTGCCAGCAGCCGCACAGGGGGCCGGGAGCAGTACTTC
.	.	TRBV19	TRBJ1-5	CASTNILKSNQPQHF	TGTGCCAGTACCAATATATTAAAGAGCAATCAGCCCCAGCATTTT
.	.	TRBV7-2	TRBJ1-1	CASSSGVRDHEDQEAFF	TGTGCCAGCAGCTCCGGAGTTAGGGATCATGAAGACCAAGAAGCTTTCTTT
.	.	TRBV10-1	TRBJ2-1	CASSEGWDNEQFF	TGCGCCAGCAGTGAGGGGTGGGACAATGAGCAGTTCTTC
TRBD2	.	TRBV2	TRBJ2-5	CASSEEAGDAETQYF	TGTGCCAGCAGTGAAGAAGCGGGAGACGCAGAGACCCAGTACTTC
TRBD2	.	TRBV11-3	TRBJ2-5	CASSAGLEGAETQYF	TGTGCCAGCAGCGCGGGACTAGAGGGTGCGGAGACCCAGTACTTC
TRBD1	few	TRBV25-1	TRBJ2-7	CASSEDRVLEQYF	TGTGCCAGCAGTGAGGACAGGGTTCTCGAGCAGTACTTC
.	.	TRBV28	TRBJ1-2	CASSLSLNYGYTF	TGTGCCAGCAGTTTGTCTCTTAACTATGGCTACACCTTC
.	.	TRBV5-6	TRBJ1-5	CASSSQGLTPNQPQHF	TGTGCCAGCAGCTCGCAGGGACTTACTCCGAATCAGCCCCAGCATTTT
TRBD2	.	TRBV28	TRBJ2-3	CASSLWTSGSTDTQYF	TGTGCCAGCAGTCTCTGGACTAGCGGGAGCACAGATACGCAGTATTTT
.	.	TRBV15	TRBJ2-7	CATSRDPEKIYEQYF	TGTGCCACCAGCAGAGATCCCGAGAAAATTTACGAGCAGTACTTC
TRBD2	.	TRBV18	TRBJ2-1	CASSPGLADNEQFF	TGTGCCAGCTCACCGGGACTAGCGGACAATGAGCAGTTCTTC
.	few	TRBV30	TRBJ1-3	CAWSTALPIYF	TGTGCCTGGAGTACCGCGCTTCCCATATATTTT
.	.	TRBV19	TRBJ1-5	CASSSTGLDQPQHF	TGTGCCAGTAGTTCCACAGGGCTCGATCAGCCCCAGCATTTT
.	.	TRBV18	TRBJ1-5	CASSEGSGQPQHF	TGTGCCAGCTCAGAAGGGTCGGGCCAGCCCCAGCATTTT
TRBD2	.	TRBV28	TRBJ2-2	CASSQMGLADTGELFF	TGTGCCAGCAGTCAGATGGGACTAGCGGACACCGGGGAGCTGTTTTTT
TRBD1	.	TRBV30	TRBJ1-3	CAWSRDRVPSGNTIYF	TGTGCCTGGAGTAGGGACAGGGTCCCCTCTGGAAACACCATATATTTT
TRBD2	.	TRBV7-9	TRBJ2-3	CASSLGKIAGERTDTQYF	TGTGCCAGCAGCTTAGGAAAGATAGCGGGCGAACGCACAGATACGCAGTATTTT
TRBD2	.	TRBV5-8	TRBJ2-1	CASSLSGREQHNEQFF	TGTGCCAGCAGCCTCAGCGGGAGGGAACAACACAATGAGCAGTTCTTC
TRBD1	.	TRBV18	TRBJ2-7	CASSSIGQGSEQYF	TGTGCCAGCTCATCAATAGGACAGGGTAGCGAGCAGTACTTC
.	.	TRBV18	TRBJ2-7	CASSPGQTYEQYF	TGTGCCAGTTCCCCGGGACAAACCTACGAGCAGTACTTC